The 13 T cell receptor beta chains listed next were all sequenced from one sample in a study of T cells after yellow fever vaccination. TCRdb independently ran MiXCR on the 5' RACE reads; one entry per CDR3 protein. The table records fewer than 450,000 distinct CDR3 sequences, 9.5% to 13% of them present only once. The sample in question was PBMCs, obtained on the day of the first yellow fever vaccination. The receptors stem from a man aged 18 to 30 who received the YFV17D yellow fever vaccine.

The chain employs TRBV3-1 and TRBJ2-3; 9 positions match TRBD2. With 3 bases clipped from V and 4 bases from J, the junction kept 17 bases outside the gene matches. Per the germline V gene, CDR1 is LGHDT and CDR2 is YNNKEL (reference sequence). CDR3 length equals 19 residues. The CDR3 sequence: CASSHTLGRGGRDSDTQYF. The CDR3 nucleotides read TGTGCCAGCAGCCACACCCTTGGGCGGGGGGGCCGAGATTCAGATACGCAGTATTTT.

V gene TRBV5-1 combines with J gene TRBJ1-6; no firm D call. Per germline, CDR1 SGHRS and CDR2 YFSETQ. The CDR3 extends over 15 amino acids. Trimming cost V 0 bases and J 12 bases, with 16 bases left between them. The CDR3 reads CASSLGQTEIGPLHF. CDR3 nucleotides: TGCGCCAGCAGCTTGGGGCAGACGGAGATCGGACCCCTCCACTTT.

The CDR3 reads CASSHLTGQGAYEQYV. The CDR3 DNA sequence: TGTGCCAGCAGCCATCTCACGGGACAGGGGGCCTACGAGCAGTACGTC. J is TRBJ2-7 and V is TRBV14, with 11 bases fitting TRBD1. This CDR3 contains 16 residues. Trimming removed 3 bases from V and 2 bases from J; junction bases left unmatched: 6. Germline V lookup: CDR1 SGHDN, CDR2 FVKESK.

J is TRBJ2-7 and V is TRBV11-3; no definite D call. Germline CDR1 and CDR2: SGHNT and YENEEA. Trimming stripped 0 bases from V and 5 bases from J, with 8 bases between. The CDR3 covers 13 residues. CDR3: CASSLDTSDEQYF. CDR3 DNA sequence: TGTGCCAGCAGCTTAGATACTTCGGACGAGCAGTACTTC.

The chain is built from TRBV4-3 and TRBJ2-1; 7 nucleotides line up with TRBD1. The CDR3 covers 16 residues. V gave up 3 bases and J gave up 2 bases; unmatched junction bases: 7. Germline CDR1 and CDR2: LGHNA and YSLEER. The CDR3 DNA is TGCGCCAGCAGCCATGACAGGGCCAGTGCCTACAATGAGCAGTTCTTC. Translation: CASSHDRASAYNEQFF.

This clonotype was seen a few times. The chain carries TRBV28 and TRBJ2-2; D uncertain. V lost 3 bases to trimming and J lost 4 bases, with 6 bases between them. CDR1 is MDHEN, CDR2 SYDVKM, per germline. CDR3 length: 13 amino acids. The CDR3 region has the DNA TGTGCCAGCAGTTTTGGACCCACCGGGGAGCTGTTTTTT. Amino acid sequence: CASSFGPTGELFF.

This clonotype was seen more than once but under ten times. The V and J genes are TRBV5-1 and TRBJ2-6, with 8 positions matching TRBD1. J was trimmed by 2 bases and V by 1 base; bases with no gene match: 8. The CDR3 spans 18 residues. CDR1 is SGHRS, CDR2 YFSETQ, per germline. This chain's CDR3 is CASSLFTSGGAGANVLTF. DNA for the CDR3: TGCGCCAGCAGCTTGTTTACCTCAGGGGGCGCTGGGGCCAACGTCCTGACTTTC.

This clonotype was seen a few times. The V call is TRBV9, the J call TRBJ2-3; maybe TRBD1 (5 bases). Germline-derived CDR1 and CDR2 are SGDLS and YYNGEE. Trimming pared 3 bases from V and 0 bases from J, leaving 8 bases between. The CDR3 sequence is 14 residues long. CDR3 in amino acids: CASSEDTSTDTQYF. The CDR3 nucleotides read TGTGCCAGCAGCGAGGACACTAGCACAGATACGCAGTATTTT.

The chain recombines TRBV7-9 with TRBJ1-1; D may be TRBD1 (5 bases). The CDR3 runs 16 residues. Deletions cut 5 bases from V and 2 bases from J, with 18 bases between. The germline V gene has CDR1 SEHNR and CDR2 FQNEAQ (reference sequence). CDR3 sequence (DNA): TGTGCCAGCAGCCCCCGGTCGACAGCGAGTAACACTGAAGCTTTCTTT. It translates to CASSPRSTASNTEAFF.

The sample holds many counts of this clonotype. The chain uses TRBV15 and TRBJ2-1; D might be TRBD1 or TRBD2, each matching 5 bases. V dropped 1 base and J dropped 6 bases, with 10 bases sitting between them. Germline V gene lookup returns CDR1 LNHNV and CDR2 YYDKDF (reference sequence). This CDR3 is 14 amino acids long. The CDR3: CATSRVGAGNEQFF. The CDR3 coding sequence is TGTGCCACCAGCAGAGTAGGGGCGGGCAATGAGCAGTTCTTC.

This chain joins TRBV19 and TRBJ2-5, with D possibly TRBD1 on 6 matching bases. The V gene lost 5 bases and the J gene lost 3 bases, with 16 bases spanning the gap. Per the germline V gene, CDR1 is LNHDA and CDR2 is SQIVND (reference sequence). The CDR3 loop spans 15 amino acids. In nucleotides, the CDR3 is TGTGCCAGTAGTTTCTCACCGGGACAAGAAGAGACCCAGTACTTC. Translation gives CASSFSPGQEETQYF.

The rearrangement joins TRBV23-1 to TRBJ2-7; tentative D call: TRBD1 (6 bases). TRBV23-1 is identified as an open reading frame with a role that is uncertain. This CDR3 is 17 amino acids long. The germline V and J ends were trimmed by 3 bases and 4 bases, with 22 bases remaining between them. This CDR3 is CASSHQTGLWGLYEQYF. CDR3 nucleotide sequence: TGCGCCAGCAGTCACCAGACAGGACTCTGGGGGCTATACGAGCAGTACTTC.

This clonotype was counted between two and nine times. This rearrangement joins TRBV6-5 to TRBJ2-1, with D perhaps matching TRBD1 or TRBD2 (5 bases each). V lost 4 bases to trimming and J lost 1 base, with 11 bases between them. The CDR3 contains 15 residues. Looked up from germline, CDR1 is MNHEY and CDR2 is SVGAGI. The CDR3 is CASSSPGRSYNEQFF. DNA of the CDR3: TGTGCCAGCAGTTCTCCAGGGAGATCCTACAATGAGCAGTTCTTC.